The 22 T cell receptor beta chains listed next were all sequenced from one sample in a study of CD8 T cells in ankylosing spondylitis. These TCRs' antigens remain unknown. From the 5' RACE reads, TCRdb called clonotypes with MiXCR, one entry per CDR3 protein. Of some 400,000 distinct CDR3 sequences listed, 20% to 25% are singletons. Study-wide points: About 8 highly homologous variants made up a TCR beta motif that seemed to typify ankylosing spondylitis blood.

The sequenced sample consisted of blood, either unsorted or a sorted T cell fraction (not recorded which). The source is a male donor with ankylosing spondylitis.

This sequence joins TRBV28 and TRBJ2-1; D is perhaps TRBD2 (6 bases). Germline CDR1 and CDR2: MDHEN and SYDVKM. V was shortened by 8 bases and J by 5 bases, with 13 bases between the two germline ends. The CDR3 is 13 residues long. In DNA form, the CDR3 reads TGTGCCAGCGTCCTTAGCGGCAACAATGAGCAGTTCTTC. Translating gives CASVLSGNNEQFF.

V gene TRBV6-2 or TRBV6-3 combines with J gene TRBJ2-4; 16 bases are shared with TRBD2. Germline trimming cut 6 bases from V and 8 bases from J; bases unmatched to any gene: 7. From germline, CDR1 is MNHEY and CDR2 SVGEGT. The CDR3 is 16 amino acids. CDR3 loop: CASSPGTSGRADIQYF. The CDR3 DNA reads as TGTGCCAGCAGCCCTGGGACTAGCGGGAGGGCGGACATTCAGTACTTC.

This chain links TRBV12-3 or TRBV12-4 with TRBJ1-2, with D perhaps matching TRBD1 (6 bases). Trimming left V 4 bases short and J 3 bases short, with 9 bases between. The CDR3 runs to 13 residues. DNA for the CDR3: TGTGCCAGCAGTTCGGGGGCCCACTATGGCTACACCTTC. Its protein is CASSSGAHYGYTF.

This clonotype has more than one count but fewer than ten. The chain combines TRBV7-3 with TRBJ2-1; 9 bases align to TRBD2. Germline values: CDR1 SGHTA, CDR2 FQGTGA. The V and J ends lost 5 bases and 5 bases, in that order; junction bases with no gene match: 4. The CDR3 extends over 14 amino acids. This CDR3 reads CASSHSGSNNEQFF. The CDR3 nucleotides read TGTGCCAGCAGCCATAGCGGGAGTAACAATGAGCAGTTCTTC.

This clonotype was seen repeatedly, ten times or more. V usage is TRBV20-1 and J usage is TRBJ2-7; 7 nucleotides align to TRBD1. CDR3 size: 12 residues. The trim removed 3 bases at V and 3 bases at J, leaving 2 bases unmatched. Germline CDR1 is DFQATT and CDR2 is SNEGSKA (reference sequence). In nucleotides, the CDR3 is TGCAGTGCTAGTGACAGGGTCTACGAGCAGTACTTC. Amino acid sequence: CSASDRVYEQYF.

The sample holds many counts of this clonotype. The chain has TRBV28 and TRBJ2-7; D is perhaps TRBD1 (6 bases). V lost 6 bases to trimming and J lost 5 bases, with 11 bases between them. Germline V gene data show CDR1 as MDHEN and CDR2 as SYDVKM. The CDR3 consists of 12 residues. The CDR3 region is CASSLQGHEQYF. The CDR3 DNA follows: TGTGCCAGCAGCTTACAGGGCCACGAGCAGTACTTC.

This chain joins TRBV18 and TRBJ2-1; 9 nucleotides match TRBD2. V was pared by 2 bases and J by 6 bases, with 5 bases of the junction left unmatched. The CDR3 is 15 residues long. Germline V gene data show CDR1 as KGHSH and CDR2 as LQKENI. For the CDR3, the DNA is TGTGCCAGCTCACCAGGGCTAGCGGGACTCAATGAGCAGTTCTTC. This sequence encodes CASSPGLAGLNEQFF.

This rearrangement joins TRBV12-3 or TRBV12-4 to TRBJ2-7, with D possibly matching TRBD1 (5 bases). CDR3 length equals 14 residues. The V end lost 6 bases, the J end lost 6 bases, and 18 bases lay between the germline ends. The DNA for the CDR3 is TGTGCCAGCAGCCCCGGGCCCAGGGTGGGCGAGCAGTACTTC. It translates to CASSPGPRVGEQYF.

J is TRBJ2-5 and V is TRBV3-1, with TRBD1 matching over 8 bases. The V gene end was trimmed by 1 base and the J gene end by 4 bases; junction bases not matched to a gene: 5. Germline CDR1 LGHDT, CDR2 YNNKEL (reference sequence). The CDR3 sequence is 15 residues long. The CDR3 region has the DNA TGTGCCAGCAGCCAAGCGGACAGGGCCCCAGAGACCCAGTACTTC. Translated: CASSQADRAPETQYF.

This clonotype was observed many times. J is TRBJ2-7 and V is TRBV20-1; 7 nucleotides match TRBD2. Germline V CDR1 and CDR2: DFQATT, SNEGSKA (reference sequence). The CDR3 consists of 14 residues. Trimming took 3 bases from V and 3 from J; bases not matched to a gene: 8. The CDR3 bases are TGCAGTGCTAGCCCCGGACTAGGCGGCTACGAGCAGTACTTC. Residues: CSASPGLGGYEQYF.

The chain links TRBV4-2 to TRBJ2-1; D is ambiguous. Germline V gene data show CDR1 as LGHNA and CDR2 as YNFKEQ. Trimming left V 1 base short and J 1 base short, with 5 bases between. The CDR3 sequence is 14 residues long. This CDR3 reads CASSQVPSYNEQFF. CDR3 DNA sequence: TGTGCCAGCAGCCAAGTGCCGTCCTACAATGAGCAGTTCTTC.

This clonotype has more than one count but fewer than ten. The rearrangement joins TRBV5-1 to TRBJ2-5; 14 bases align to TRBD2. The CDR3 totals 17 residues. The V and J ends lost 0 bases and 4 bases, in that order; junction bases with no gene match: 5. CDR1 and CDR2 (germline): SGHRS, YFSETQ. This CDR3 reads CASSLDGTSGGGETQYF. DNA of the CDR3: TGCGCCAGCAGCTTGGACGGGACTAGCGGGGGAGGAGAGACCCAGTACTTC.

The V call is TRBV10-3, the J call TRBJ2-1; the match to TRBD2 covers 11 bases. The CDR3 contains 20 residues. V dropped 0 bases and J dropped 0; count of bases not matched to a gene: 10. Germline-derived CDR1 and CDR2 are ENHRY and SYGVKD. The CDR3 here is CAISESTGTSGGSSYNEQFF. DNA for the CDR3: TGTGCCATCAGTGAGTCTACCGGGACTAGCGGAGGCAGCTCCTACAATGAGCAGTTCTTC.

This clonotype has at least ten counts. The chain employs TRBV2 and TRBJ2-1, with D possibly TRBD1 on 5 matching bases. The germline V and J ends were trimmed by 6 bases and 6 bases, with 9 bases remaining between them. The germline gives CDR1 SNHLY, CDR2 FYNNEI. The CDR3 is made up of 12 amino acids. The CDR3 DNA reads TGTGCCAGCAGCGAACAGGTCAATGAGCAGTTCTTC. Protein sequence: CASSEQVNEQFF.

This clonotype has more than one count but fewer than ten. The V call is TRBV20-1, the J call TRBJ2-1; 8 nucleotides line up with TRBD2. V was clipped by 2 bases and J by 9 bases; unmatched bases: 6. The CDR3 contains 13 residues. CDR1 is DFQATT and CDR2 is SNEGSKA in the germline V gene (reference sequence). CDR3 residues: CSARIPGRVEQFF. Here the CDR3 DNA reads TGCAGTGCTAGAATCCCCGGGAGGGTTGAGCAGTTCTTC.

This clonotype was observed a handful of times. The CDR3 spells CASGLGPDTQYF. Written as DNA, the CDR3 is TGTGCTAGTGGTTTGGGCCCAGATACGCAGTATTTT. The chain uses TRBV12-5 and TRBJ2-3; D is unclear. The CDR3 is 12 residues long. The V end was cut by 1 base, the J end by 4 bases, with 3 bases between. The germline V gene has CDR1 LGHNT and CDR2 FRNRAP.

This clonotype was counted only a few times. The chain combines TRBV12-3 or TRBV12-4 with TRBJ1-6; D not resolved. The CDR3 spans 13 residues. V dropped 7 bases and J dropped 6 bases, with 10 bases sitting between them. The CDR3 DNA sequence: TGTGCCAGCACGACGACGCCTAATTCACCCCTCCACTTT. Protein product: CASTTTPNSPLHF.

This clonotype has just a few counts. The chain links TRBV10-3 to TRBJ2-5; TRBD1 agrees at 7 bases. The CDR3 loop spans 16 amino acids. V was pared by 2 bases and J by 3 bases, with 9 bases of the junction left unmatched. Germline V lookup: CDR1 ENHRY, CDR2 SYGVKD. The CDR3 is CAISEPPGQVKETQYF. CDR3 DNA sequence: TGTGCCATCAGTGAGCCCCCCGGACAGGTTAAAGAGACCCAGTACTTC.

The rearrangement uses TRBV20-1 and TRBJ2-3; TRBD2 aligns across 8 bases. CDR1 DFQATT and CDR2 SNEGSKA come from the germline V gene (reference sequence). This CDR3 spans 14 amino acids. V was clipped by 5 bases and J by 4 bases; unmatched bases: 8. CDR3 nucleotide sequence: TGCAGTGCTGCGGGTCGGGAGGGCCCAGATACGCAGTATTTT. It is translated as CSAAGREGPDTQYF.

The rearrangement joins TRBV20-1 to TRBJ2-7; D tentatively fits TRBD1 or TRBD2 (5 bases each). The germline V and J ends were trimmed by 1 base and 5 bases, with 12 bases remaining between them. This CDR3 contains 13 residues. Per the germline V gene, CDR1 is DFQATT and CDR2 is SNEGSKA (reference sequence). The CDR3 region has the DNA TGCAGTGCTAGAGGGGGCCCGGGGCACGAGCAGTACTTC. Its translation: CSARGGPGHEQYF.

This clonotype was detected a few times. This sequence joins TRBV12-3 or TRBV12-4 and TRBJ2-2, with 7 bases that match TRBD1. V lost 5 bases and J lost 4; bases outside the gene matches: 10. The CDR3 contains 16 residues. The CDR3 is CASSPLGGAVTGELFF. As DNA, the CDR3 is TGTGCCAGCAGTCCTCTAGGGGGCGCGGTCACCGGGGAGCTGTTTTTT.

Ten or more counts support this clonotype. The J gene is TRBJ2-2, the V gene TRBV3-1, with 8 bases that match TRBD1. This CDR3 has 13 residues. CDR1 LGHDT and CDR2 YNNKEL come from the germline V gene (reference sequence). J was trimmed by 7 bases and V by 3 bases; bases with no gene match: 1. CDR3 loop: CASSHTGGGELFF. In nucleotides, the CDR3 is TGTGCCAGCAGCCATACAGGGGGCGGGGAGCTGTTTTTT.